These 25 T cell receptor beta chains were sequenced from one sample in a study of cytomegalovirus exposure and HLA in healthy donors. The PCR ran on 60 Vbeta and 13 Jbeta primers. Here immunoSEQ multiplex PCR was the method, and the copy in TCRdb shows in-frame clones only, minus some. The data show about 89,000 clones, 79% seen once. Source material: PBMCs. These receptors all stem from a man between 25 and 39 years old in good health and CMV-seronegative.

CDR3 nucleotide sequence: TGTGCCAGCAGCTTAGTTAGCTATGGCTACACCTTC. Protein: CASSLVSYGYTF. The genes are TRBV7-2 and TRBJ1-2, with unresolved D. V lost 1 base, J lost 4 bases, and 4 bases lay in between. The CDR3 runs to 12 residues. CDR1 and CDR2 (germline): SGHTA, FQGNSA.

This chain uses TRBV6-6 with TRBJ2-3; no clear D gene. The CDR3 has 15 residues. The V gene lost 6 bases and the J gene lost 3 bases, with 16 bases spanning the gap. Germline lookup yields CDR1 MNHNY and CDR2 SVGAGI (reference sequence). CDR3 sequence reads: CASRPALSMTDTQYF. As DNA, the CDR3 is TGTGCCAGCAGACCTGCGTTGTCGATGACAGATACGCAGTATTTT.

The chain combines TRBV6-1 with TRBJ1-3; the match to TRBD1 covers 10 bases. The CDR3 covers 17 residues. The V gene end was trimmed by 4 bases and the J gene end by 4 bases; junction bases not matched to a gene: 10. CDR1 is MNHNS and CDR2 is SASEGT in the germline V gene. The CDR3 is CASSGRTGGSRGNTIYF. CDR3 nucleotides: TGTGCCAGCAGTGGACGGACAGGGGGTTCAAGGGGAAACACCATATATTTT.

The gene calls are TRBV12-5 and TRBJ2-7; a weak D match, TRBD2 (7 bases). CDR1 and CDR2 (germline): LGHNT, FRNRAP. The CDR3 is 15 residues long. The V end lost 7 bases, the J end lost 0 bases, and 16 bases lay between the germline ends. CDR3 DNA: TGTGCTAGTGTTCCCTCGGGGGGCTCCTCCTACGAGCAGTACTTC. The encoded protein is CASVPSGGSSYEQYF.

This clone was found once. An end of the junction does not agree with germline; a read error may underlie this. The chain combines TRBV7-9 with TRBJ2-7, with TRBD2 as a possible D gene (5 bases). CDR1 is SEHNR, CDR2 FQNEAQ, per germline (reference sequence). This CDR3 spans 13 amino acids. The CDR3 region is CASRGTYSYEQDF. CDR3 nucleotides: TGTGCCAGCCGGGGAACTTACTCCTACGAGCAGGACTTC.

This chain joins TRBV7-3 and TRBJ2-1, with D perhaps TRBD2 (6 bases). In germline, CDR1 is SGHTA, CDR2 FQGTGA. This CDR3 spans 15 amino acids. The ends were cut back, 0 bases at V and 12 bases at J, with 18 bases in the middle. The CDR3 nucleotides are TGTGCCAGCAGCTTAACGTCTGGGACTTGGGCTTTGCAGTTCTTC. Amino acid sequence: CASSLTSGTWALQFF.

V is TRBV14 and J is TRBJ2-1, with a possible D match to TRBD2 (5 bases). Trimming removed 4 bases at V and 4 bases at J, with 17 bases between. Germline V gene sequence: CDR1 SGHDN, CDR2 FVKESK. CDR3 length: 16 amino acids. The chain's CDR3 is CASSPSMDSRYNEQFF. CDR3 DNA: TGTGCCAGCAGCCCGAGCATGGACTCCCGATACAATGAGCAGTTCTTC.

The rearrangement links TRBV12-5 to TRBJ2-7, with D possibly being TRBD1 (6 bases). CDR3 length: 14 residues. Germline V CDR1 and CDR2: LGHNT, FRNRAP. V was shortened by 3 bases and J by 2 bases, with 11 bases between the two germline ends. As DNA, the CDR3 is TGTGCTAGTGGTTTTGAACAGGGCGCCTACGAGCAGTACTTC. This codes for CASGFEQGAYEQYF.

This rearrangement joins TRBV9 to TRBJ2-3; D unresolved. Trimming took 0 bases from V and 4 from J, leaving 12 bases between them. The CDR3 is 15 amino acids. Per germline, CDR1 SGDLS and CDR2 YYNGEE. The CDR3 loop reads CASSVGGEVADTQYF. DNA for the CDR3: TGTGCCAGCAGCGTAGGCGGTGAGGTAGCAGATACGCAGTATTTT.

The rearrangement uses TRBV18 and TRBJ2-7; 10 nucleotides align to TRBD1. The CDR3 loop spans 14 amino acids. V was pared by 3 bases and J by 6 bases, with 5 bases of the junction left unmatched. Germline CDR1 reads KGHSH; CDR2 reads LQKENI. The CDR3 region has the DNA TGTGCCAGCTCACCCCGGGACAGGGGCGTCGAGCAGTACTTC. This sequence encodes CASSPRDRGVEQYF.

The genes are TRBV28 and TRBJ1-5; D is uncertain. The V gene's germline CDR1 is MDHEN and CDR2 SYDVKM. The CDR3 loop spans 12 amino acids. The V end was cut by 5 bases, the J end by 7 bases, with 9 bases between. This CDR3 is CASSLSQQPQHF. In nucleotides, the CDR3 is TGTGCCAGCAGTCTTTCTCAGCAGCCCCAGCATTTT. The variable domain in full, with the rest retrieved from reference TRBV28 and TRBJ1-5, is DVKVTQSSRYLVKRTGEKVFLECVQDMDHENMFWYRQDPGLGLRLIYFSYDVKMKEKGDIPEGYSVSREKKERFSLILESASTNQTSMYLCASSLSQQPQHFGDGTRLSIL.

CDR3 in DNA: TGCAGCGTTGTGGGCCGATACTCCTACGAGCAGTACTTC. Translated: CSVVGRYSYEQYF. The chain employs TRBV29-1 and TRBJ2-7; D gene ambiguous. This CDR3 contains 13 residues. Germline CDR1 and CDR2: SQVTM and ANQGSEA. Trimming pared 4 bases from V and 0 bases from J, leaving 10 bases between.

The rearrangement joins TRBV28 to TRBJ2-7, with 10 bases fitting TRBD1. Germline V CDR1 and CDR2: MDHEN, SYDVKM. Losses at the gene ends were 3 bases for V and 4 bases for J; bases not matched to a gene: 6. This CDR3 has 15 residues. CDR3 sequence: CASSLSGQGVYEQYF. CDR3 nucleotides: TGTGCCAGCAGTTTGTCCGGACAGGGGGTTTACGAGCAGTACTTC.

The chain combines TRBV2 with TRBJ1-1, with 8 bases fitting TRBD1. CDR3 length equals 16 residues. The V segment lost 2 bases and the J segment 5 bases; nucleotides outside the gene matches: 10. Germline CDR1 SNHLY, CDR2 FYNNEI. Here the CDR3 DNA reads TGTGCCAGCAGTGAATGGCAGGGGGCGCGGTTGACTGAAGCTTTCTTT. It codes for CASSEWQGARLTEAFF.

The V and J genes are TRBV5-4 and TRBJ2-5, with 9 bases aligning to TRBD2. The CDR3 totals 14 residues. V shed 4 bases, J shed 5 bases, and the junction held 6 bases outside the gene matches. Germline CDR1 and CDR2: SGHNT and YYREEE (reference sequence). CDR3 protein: CASSVRGGAETQYF. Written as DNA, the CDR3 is TGTGCCAGCAGCGTGCGCGGGGGGGCGGAGACCCAGTACTTC.

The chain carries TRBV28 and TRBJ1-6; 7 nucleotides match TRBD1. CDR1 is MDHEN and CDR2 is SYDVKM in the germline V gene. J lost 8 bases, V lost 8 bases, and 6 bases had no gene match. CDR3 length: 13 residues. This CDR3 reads CASAGTVYSPLHF. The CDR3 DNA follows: TGTGCCAGCGCGGGGACAGTATATTCACCCCTCCACTTT. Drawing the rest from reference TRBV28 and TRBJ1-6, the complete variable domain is DVKVTQSSRYLVKRTGEKVFLECVQDMDHENMFWYRQDPGLGLRLIYFSYDVKMKEKGDIPEGYSVSREKKERFSLILESASTNQTSMYLCASAGTVYSPLHFGNGTRLTVT.

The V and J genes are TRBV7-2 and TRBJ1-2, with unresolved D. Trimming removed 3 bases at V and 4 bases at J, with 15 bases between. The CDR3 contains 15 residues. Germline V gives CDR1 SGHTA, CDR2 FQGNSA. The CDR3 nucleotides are TGTGCCAGCAGCTTGGTCGGTACTGAATCCTATGGCTACACCTTC. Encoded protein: CASSLVGTESYGYTF. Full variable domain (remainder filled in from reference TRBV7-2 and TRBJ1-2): GAGVSQSPSNKVTEKGKDVELRCDPISGHTALYWYRQSLGQGLEFLIYFQGNSAPDKSGLPSDRFSAERTGGSVSTLTIQRTQQEDSAVYLCASSLVGTESYGYTFGSGTRLTVV.

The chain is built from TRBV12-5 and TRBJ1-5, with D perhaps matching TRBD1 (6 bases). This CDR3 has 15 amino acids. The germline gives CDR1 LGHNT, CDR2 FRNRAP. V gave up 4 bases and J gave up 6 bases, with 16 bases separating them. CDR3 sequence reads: CASGSQGTLSQPQHF. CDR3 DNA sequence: TGTGCTAGTGGTTCACAGGGTACCTTGAGTCAGCCCCAGCATTTT.

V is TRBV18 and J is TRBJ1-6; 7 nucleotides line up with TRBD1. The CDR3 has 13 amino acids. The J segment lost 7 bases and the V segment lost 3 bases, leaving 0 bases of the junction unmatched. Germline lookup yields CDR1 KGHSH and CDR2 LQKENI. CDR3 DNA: TGTGCCAGCTCACCGGGACAGAATTCACCCCTCCACTTT. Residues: CASSPGQNSPLHF.

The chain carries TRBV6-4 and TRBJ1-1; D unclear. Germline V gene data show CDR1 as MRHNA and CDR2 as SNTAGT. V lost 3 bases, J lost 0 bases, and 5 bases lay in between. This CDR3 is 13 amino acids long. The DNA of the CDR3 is TGTGCCAGCAGTGAAGCCCTGAACACTGAAGCTTTCTTT. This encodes CASSEALNTEAFF.

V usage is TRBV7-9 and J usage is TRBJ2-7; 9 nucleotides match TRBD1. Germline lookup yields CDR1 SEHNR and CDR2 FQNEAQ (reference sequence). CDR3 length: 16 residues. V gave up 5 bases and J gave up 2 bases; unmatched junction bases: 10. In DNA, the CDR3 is TGTGCCAGCAGCCTACCCCGGACAGGGGTAACCTACGAGCAGTACTTC. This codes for CASSLPRTGVTYEQYF.

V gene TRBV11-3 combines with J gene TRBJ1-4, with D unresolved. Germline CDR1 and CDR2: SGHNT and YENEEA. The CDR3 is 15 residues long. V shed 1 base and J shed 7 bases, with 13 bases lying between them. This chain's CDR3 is CASSLARGMGEKLFF. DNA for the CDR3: TGTGCCAGCAGCTTAGCGCGGGGAATGGGTGAAAAACTGTTTTTT.

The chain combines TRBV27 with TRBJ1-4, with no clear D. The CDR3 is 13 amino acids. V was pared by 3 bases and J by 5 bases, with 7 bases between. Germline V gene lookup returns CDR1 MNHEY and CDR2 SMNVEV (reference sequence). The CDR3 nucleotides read TGTGCCAGCAGTTTCCTACGAAATGAAAAACTGTTTTTT. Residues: CASSFLRNEKLFF. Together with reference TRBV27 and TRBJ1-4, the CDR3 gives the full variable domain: EAQVTQNPRYLITVTGKKLTVTCSQNMNHEYMSWYRQDPGLGLRQIYYSMNVEVTDKGDVPEGYKVSRKEKRNFPLILESPSPNQTSLYFCASSFLRNEKLFFGSGTQLSVL.

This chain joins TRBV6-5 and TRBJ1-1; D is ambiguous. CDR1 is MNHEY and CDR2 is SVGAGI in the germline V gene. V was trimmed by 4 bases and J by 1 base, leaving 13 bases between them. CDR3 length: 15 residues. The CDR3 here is CASSSPHGGNTEAFF. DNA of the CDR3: TGTGCCAGCAGTTCACCCCATGGCGGGAACACTGAAGCTTTCTTT.

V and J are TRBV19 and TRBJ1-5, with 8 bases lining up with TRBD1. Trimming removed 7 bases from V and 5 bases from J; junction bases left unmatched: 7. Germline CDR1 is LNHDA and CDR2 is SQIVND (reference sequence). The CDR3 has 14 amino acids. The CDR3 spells CASTRTGPDQPQHF. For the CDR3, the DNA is TGTGCCAGTACGAGGACAGGGCCCGATCAGCCCCAGCATTTT.